The clone carrying this TCR beta chain was recorded at least ten times. The data were obtained in a study of T-cell reconstitution after alpha-beta-depleted transplantation in children. A TCRbeta library incorporating unique molecular identifiers was prepared. TCRdb used MiXCR to reprocess the PCR reads, holding one entry per CDR3 protein. Of approximately 640,000 distinct CDR3 sequences detected, approximately 17% appear once; the ten largest clones hold around 0.96%. Trimming left V 6 bases short and J 1 base short, with 13 bases between. This CDR3 region has 14 residues. Per the germline V gene, CDR1 is DFQATT and CDR2 is SNEGSKA (reference sequence).

V gene TRBV20-1 combines with J gene TRBJ1-5, with D perhaps TRBD1 (6 bases). The sequence was collected from a human donor who donated a stem cell graft to a child with acute myeloid leukemia. This specimen was PBMCs from the stem cell graft donor, taken from the stem cell graft. The CDR3 protein is CSATTGYSNQPQHF. The CDR3 DNA is TGCAGTGCCACAACAGGGTACAGCAATCAGCCCCAGCATTTT.